The 10 T cell receptor beta chains below come from one sample, sequenced in a study of vaccination and CD4 T cells after COVID-19. As to treatment: approximately 10-day PBMC culture with coronavirus spike peptide pools or control peptides (ViraFEST assay). Cultured CD4+ T-cell DNA underwent Oncomine TCR Beta short-read sequencing. Each CDR3 protein is one row after TCRdb ran MiXCR on the PCR reads. The sample contains almost 15,000 distinct CDR3 sequences, about 70% of which appear only once. No antigen is known for these receptors. The specimen sequenced was CD4+ T cells from blood, cultured in vitro. The receptors stem from a human donor who had recovered from COVID-19.

The chain has TRBV7-9 and TRBJ1-2; TRBD1 matches at 7 bases. The J segment lost 7 bases and the V segment lost 5 bases, leaving 4 bases of the junction unmatched. The CDR3 covers 12 residues. Germline V lookup: CDR1 SEHNR, CDR2 FQNEAQ (reference sequence). The CDR3 spells CASSPGQSGYTF. CDR3 in DNA: TGTGCCAGCAGCCCGGGACAGTCTGGCTACACCTTC.

This clonotype is medium-sized by share. V usage is TRBV27 and J usage is TRBJ2-7, with 11 bases that match TRBD2. Germline assignment: CDR1 MNHEY and CDR2 SMNVEV (reference sequence). Trimming at V came to 2 bases and at J to 4 bases, leaving 7 bases not matched to a gene. CDR3 length equals 16 residues. The CDR3 here is CASSLKRASGGYEQYF. As DNA, the CDR3 is TGTGCCAGCAGTTTAAAGAGGGCTAGCGGGGGGTACGAGCAGTACTTC.

The rearrangement joins TRBV6-2 or TRBV6-3 to TRBJ2-1; unclear D gene. The germline V gene has CDR1 MNHEY and CDR2 SVGEGT. The CDR3 totals 14 residues. The V end was cut by 7 bases, the J end by 9 bases, with 19 bases between. The CDR3 sequence: CASTREVVISEQFF. The CDR3 region has the DNA TGTGCCAGCACCCGCGAGGTAGTAATCAGTGAGCAGTTCTTC.

V and J are TRBV28 and TRBJ1-1; 9 bases map to TRBD1. Trimming cost V 6 bases and J 4 bases; bases outside gene matches: 15. This CDR3 has 17 residues. Germline V lookup: CDR1 MDHEN, CDR2 SYDVKM. The CDR3 loop reads CASSTETGGAKGTEAFF. Written as DNA, the CDR3 is TGTGCCAGCAGCACCGAAACAGGGGGCGCAAAGGGCACTGAAGCTTTCTTT.

The table lists this clonotype with a count of one. V gene TRBV7-9 combines with J gene TRBJ1-3; no clear D gene. There are 16 residues in the CDR3. V gave up 5 bases and J gave up 1 base, with 15 bases separating them. From germline, CDR1 is SEHNR and CDR2 FQNEAQ (reference sequence). Here the CDR3 reads CASSPRYEDSGNTIYF. DNA of the CDR3: TGTGCCAGCAGCCCAAGATACGAGGATTCTGGAAACACCATATATTTT.

In this sample, this clonotype is medium-sized (0.01 to 0.1%). The rearrangement uses TRBV6-1 and TRBJ2-5; 10 positions match TRBD1. This CDR3 spans 15 amino acids. The V gene end was trimmed by 6 bases and the J gene end by 5 bases; junction bases not matched to a gene: 9. CDR1 and CDR2 from the germline V gene are MNHNS and SASEGT. In DNA, the CDR3 is TGTGCCAGCAGGAGGGTGGGACAGGGGTACGAGACCCAGTACTTC. It specifies CASRRVGQGYETQYF.

The chain links TRBV6-1 to TRBJ1-3; D may be TRBD1 (6 bases). This CDR3 comprises 17 residues. Per germline, CDR1 MNHNS and CDR2 SASEGT. V was shortened by 6 bases and J by 0 bases, with 18 bases between the two germline ends. The CDR3 reads CASSPLYGGPSGNTIYF. CDR3 DNA sequence: TGTGCCAGCAGCCCCCTCTATGGGGGCCCCTCTGGAAACACCATATATTTT.

This chain uses TRBV24-1 with TRBJ1-2; no reliable D call. Trimming stripped 4 bases from V and 3 bases from J, with 11 bases between. Germline CDR1 reads KGHDR; CDR2 reads SFDVKD. The CDR3 has 14 amino acids. Here the CDR3 DNA reads TGTGCCACCAGTGACCCTAGACGATACTATGGCTACACCTTC. This gives the protein CATSDPRRYYGYTF.

The chain carries TRBV20-1 and TRBJ1-5, with D uncertain. The ends were cut back, 3 bases at V and 3 bases at J, with 15 bases in the middle. Germline lookup yields CDR1 DFQATT and CDR2 SNEGSKA (reference sequence). The CDR3 spans 15 residues. The CDR3 nucleotides are TGCAGTGCTAGTCCCGTCGGGGTAGCCAATCAGCCCCAGCATTTT. This codes for CSASPVGVANQPQHF.

The chain employs TRBV7-2 and TRBJ2-1; either TRBD1 or TRBD2 may supply D (6 bases each). The CDR3 totals 15 residues. Germline V gene data show CDR1 as SGHTA and CDR2 as FQGNSA. Trimming left V 4 bases short and J 4 bases short, with 14 bases between. CDR3 region: CASSWTRGVYNEQFF. CDR3 DNA: TGTGCCAGCAGCTGGACAAGGGGGGTTTACAATGAGCAGTTCTTC.